The text below deals with one T cell receptor beta chain. This sample stems from a study of blood T cell repertoires in COVID-19. Per the study methods: Reference gene primer amplification gave nucleated cell count estimates. Repertoires were generated with immunoSEQ multiplex PCR, while TCRdb's copy carries only in-frame clones and drops some. V, J and clone size are those of that table, while D and trimming were read from the DNA. Here the sample spans 99,000 or so clones, around 86% being singletons. The CDR3 has 13 amino acids. Germline V gives CDR1 PRHDT, CDR2 FYEKMQ (reference sequence). Trimming removed 6 bases from V and 4 bases from J; junction bases left unmatched: 4.

The sample comprised peripheral blood. V usage is TRBV13 and J usage is TRBJ1-2; 8 bases line up with TRBD1. This TCR derives from a man aged 50 to 60 with acute or convalescent COVID-19. CDR3 sequence (DNA): TGTGCCAGCAGTCCCGGGACAGGCTATGGCTACACCTTC. Amino acids: CASSPGTGYGYTF.